These T cell receptor beta chains were read from a single sample in a study of regulatory T cells in long-lasting Graves disease. TCRdb reprocessed the multiplex PCR reads via MiXCR and lists one record per CDR3 protein. The sample holds around 360,000 distinct CDR3 sequences, under 20% seen once. These data also featured in a second study, about T cells in Graves' hyperthyroidism and ophthalmopathy.

The material sequenced was peripheral blood mononuclear cells (PBMCs), taken at new diagnosis, from a patient treated with antithyroid drugs. These receptors were obtained from a woman aged 18-29 years with Graves disease. Each CDR3 is given with its conserved first and last residue. A D gene is named only where the DNA matches it firmly. The size of a clone is reported for some rows only, either as once, few or many, or as a class for expanded clones.

cdr3_aa | cdr3_nt | clone_size | j_call | d_call | v_call | cdr3_length
CASTLMGTSGVINTGELFF | TGTGCCAGCACCCTAATGGGGACTAGCGGGGTGATTAACACCGGGGAGCTGTTTTTT | many | TRBJ2-2 | TRBD2 | TRBV2 | 19
CASSYFRDRGSTTEAFF | TGTGCCAGCAGTTACTTCCGGGACAGGGGTAGTACCACTGAAGCTTTCTTT | many | TRBJ1-1 | TRBD1 | TRBV6-2/TRBV6-3 | 17
CASSLLPRVSTDTQYF | TGTGCCAGCTCACTGCTCCCCCGGGTTAGCACAGATACGCAGTATTTT | few | TRBJ2-3 | NA | TRBV18 | 16
CASGLRGLAGEQFF | TGTGCCAGCGGTTTAAGGGGACTAGCGGGAGAGCAGTTCTTC | few | TRBJ2-1 | TRBD2 | TRBV12-3/TRBV12-4 | 14
CSAQPHQAGLADNQETQYF | TGCAGTGCTCAACCGCATCAAGCCGGACTAGCGGACAACCAAGAGACCCAGTACTTC | many | TRBJ2-5 | TRBD2 | TRBV20-1 | 19
CASSPLRGPNTGELFF | TGCGCCAGCAGCCCTCTCCGGGGACCGAACACCGGGGAGCTGTTTTTT | NA | TRBJ2-2 | NA | TRBV4-1 | 16
CASSQGLAGANVLTF | TGTGCCAGCAGCCAAGGACTAGCTGGGGCCAACGTCCTGACTTTC | few | TRBJ2-6 | NA | TRBV3-1 | 15
CASSLASATNEKLFF | TGCGCCAGCAGCTTGGCGTCCGCAACTAATGAAAAACTGTTTTTT | few | TRBJ1-4 | NA | TRBV5-1 | 15
CASSEGQGAQETQYF | TGTGCCAGCAGTGAGGGGCAGGGGGCCCAAGAGACCCAGTACTTC | many | TRBJ2-5 | TRBD1 | TRBV2 | 15
CASSLIPTSGGRNEQFF | TGCGCCAGCAGCTTAATTCCGACTAGCGGGGGGCGGAATGAGCAGTTCTTC | many | TRBJ2-1 | TRBD2 | TRBV5-1 | 17
CAISSESGSGGYEQYF | TGTGCCATCAGTTCCGAATCGGGGTCGGGGGGTTACGAGCAGTACTTC | many | TRBJ2-7 | TRBD2 | TRBV10-3 | 16
CVSSSLNTGELFF | TGTGTCAGCAGCTCCTTGAACACCGGGGAGCTGTTTTTT | NA | TRBJ2-2 | NA | TRBV11-2 | 13
CVSSLAGDQPQHF | TGTGTCAGCAGTTTAGCAGGGGATCAGCCCCAGCATTTT | NA | TRBJ1-5 | NA | TRBV12-3/TRBV12-4 | 13
CAIALGPSTDTQYF | TGTGCCATCGCGTTAGGGCCAAGCACAGATACGCAGTATTTT | many | TRBJ2-3 | NA | TRBV10-3 | 14
CASSPRTGQETQYF | TGTGCCAGCTCACCTAGGACAGGTCAAGAGACCCAGTACTTC | many | TRBJ2-5 | TRBD1 | TRBV18 | 14
CASTADDQPQHF | TGTGCCAGCACCGCCGACGATCAGCCCCAGCATTTT | NA | TRBJ1-5 | NA | TRBV7-2 | 12
CSAYLGHSMNTEAFF | TGCAGTGCTTATCTCGGACATAGCATGAACACTGAAGCTTTCTTT | few | TRBJ1-1 | NA | TRBV20-1 | 15